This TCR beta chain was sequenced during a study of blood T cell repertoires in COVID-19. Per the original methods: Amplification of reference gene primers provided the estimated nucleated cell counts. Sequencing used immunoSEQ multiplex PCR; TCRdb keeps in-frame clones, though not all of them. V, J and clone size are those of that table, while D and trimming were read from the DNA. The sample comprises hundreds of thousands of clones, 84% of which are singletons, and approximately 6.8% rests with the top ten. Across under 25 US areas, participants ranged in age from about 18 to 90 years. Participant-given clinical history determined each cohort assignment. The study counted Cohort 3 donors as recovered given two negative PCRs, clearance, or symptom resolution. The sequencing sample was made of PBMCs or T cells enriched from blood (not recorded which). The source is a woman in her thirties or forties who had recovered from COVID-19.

CDR3 sequence reads: CASSLVSRSKNIQYF. CDR3 in DNA: TGTGCCAGCAGCCTCGTGAGTCGCTCTAAAAACATTCAGTACTTC. This chain uses TRBV21-1 with TRBJ2-4; the tabulated D call, TRBD2, remains unverified against the DNA. TRBV21-1 is listed as a pseudogene. CDR3 length: 15 residues.